These 4 T cell receptor beta chains originate from one sample sequenced in a study of blood T cell repertoires in COVID-19. Data came from immunoSEQ multiplex PCR; TCRdb stores just in-frame clones and leaves some out. The table shows fewer than 350,000 clones, with more than 75% occurring only once. The specimen sequenced was peripheral blood. These receptors were collected from a young woman who had recovered from COVID-19.

This clone showed up just a few times. The rearrangement links TRBV2 to TRBJ1-3; D not resolved. Germline V lookup: CDR1 SNHLY, CDR2 FYNNEI. The ends were cut back, 4 bases at V and 0 bases at J, with 13 bases in the middle. The CDR3 totals 16 residues. CDR3 sequence: CASSVKQVISGNTIYF. DNA of the CDR3: TGTGCCAGCAGTGTTAAGCAGGTTATCTCTGGAAACACCATATATTTT.

CDR3 sequence: CASSLGPGETQYF. Here the CDR3 DNA reads TGCGCCAGCAGCTTGGGACCGGGGGAGACCCAGTACTTC. The rearrangement joins TRBV5-1 to TRBJ2-5; a possible D gene is TRBD2 (5 bases). The length of the CDR3 is 13 residues. From germline, CDR1 is SGHRS and CDR2 YFSETQ. V dropped 0 bases and J dropped 5 bases, with 8 bases sitting between them.

This rearrangement joins TRBV21-1 to TRBJ2-1; the table assigns TRBD2, which was not confirmed against the DNA. TRBV21-1 corresponds to a pseudogene. The CDR3 extends over 12 amino acids. The CDR3 DNA follows: TGTGCCAGCAGCAGATTAGAGGATGAGCAGTTCTTC. Translated: CASSRLEDEQFF.

The chain joins TRBV2 to TRBJ2-3; D might be TRBD2 (6 bases). Trimming left V 7 bases short and J 4 bases short, with 12 bases between. CDR3 length: 13 residues. The germline CDR1 and CDR2 sequences are SNHLY and FYNNEI. DNA for the CDR3: TGTGCCAGCATGGCGGGATTGGCAGATACGCAGTATTTT. Translating it yields CASMAGLADTQYF.